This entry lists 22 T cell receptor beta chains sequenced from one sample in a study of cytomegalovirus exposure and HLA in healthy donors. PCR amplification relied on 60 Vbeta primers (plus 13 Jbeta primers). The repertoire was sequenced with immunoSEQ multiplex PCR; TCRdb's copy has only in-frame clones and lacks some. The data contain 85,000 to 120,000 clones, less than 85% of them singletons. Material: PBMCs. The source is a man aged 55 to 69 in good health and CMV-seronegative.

CDR3 sequence reads: CASIPRGNSYEQYF. The CDR3 DNA is TGTGCCAGCATCCCAAGGGGCAACTCCTACGAGCAGTACTTC. The chain joins TRBV6-1 to TRBJ2-7; maybe TRBD1 (5 bases). This CDR3 has 14 residues. The V gene lost 7 bases and the J gene lost 0 bases, with 13 bases spanning the gap. CDR1 is MNHNS, CDR2 SASEGT, per germline.

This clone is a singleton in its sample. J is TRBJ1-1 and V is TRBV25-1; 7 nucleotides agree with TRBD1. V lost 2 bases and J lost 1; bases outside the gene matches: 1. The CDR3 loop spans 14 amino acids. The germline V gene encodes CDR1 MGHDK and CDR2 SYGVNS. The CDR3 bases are TGTGCCAGCAGTGAACGGACAGGGAACACTGAAGCTTTCTTT. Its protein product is CASSERTGNTEAFF.

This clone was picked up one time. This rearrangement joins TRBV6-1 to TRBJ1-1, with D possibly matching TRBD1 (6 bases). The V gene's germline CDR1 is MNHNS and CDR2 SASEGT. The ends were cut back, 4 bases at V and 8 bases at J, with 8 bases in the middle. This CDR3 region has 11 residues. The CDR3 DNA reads TGTGCCAGCAGTGCCGACAGGGAAGCTTTCTTT. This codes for CASSADREAFF.

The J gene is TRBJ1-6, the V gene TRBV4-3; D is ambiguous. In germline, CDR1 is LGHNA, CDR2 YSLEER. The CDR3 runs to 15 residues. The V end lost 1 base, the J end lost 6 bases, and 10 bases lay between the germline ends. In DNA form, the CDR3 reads TGCGCCAGCAGCCAAGCGGGAAGGCCTAATTCACCCCTCCACTTT. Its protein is CASSQAGRPNSPLHF.

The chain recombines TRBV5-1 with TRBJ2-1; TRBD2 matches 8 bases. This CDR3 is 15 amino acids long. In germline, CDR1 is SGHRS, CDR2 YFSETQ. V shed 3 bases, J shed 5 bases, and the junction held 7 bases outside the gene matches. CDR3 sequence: CASSSEAGVHNEQFF. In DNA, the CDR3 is TGCGCCAGCAGCTCGGAAGCGGGGGTTCACAATGAGCAGTTCTTC.

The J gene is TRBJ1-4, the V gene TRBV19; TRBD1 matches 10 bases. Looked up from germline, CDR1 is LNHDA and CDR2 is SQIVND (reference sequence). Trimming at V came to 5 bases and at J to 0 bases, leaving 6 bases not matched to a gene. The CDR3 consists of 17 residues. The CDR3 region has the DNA TGTGCCAGTAGTGCCAGGACAGGGGGAGCAACTAATGAAAAACTGTTTTTT. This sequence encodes CASSARTGGATNEKLFF. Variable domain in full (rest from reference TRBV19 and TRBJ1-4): DGGITQSPKYLFRKEGQNVTLSCEQNLNHDAMYWYRQDPGQGLRLIYYSQIVNDFQKGDIAEGYSVSREKKESFPLTVTSAQKNPTAFYLCASSARTGGATNEKLFFGSGTQLSVL.

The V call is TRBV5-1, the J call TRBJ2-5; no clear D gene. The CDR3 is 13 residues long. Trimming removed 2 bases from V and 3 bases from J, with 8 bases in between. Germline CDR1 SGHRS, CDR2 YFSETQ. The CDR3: CASSFSPEETQYF. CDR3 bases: TGCGCCAGCAGCTTTAGCCCAGAAGAGACCCAGTACTTC.

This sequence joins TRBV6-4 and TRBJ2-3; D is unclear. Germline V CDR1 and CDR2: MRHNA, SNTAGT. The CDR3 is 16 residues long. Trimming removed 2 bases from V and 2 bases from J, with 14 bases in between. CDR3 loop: CASSDPVASDTDTQYF. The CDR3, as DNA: TGTGCCAGCAGTGACCCGGTAGCCTCTGACACAGATACGCAGTATTTT.

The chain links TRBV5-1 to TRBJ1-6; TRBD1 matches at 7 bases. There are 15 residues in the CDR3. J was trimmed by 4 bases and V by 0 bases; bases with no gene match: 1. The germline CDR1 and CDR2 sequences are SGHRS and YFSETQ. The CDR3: CASSLDRGYNSPLHF. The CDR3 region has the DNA TGCGCCAGCAGCTTGGACAGGGGTTATAATTCACCCCTCCACTTT.

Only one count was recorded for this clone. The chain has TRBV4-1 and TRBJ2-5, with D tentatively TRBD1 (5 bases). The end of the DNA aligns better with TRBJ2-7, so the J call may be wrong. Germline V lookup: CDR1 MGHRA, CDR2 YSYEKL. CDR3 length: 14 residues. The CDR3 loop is CASSQDRVGYEQYF. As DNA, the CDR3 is TGCGCCAGCAGCCAAGACAGGGTTGGCTACGAGCAGTACTTC.

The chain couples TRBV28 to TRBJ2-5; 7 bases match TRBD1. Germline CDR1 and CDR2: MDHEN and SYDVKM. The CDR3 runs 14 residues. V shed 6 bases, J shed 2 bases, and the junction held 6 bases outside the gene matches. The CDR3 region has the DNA TGTGCCAGCAGCACCCGACAGGGTCAAGAGACCCAGTACTTC. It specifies CASSTRQGQETQYF.

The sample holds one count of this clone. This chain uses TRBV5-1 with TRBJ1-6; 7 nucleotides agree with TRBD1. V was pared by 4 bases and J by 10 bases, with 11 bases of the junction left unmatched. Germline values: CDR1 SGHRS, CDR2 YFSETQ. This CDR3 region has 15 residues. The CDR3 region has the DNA TGCGCCAGCAGCAGCGAACAGGGGAGGCGGTCACCCCTCCACTTT. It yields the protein CASSSEQGRRSPLHF.

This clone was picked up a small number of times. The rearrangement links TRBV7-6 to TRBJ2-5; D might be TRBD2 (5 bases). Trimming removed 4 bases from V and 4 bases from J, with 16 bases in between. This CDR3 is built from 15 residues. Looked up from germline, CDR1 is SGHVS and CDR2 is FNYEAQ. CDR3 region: CASSYTPSYTETQYF. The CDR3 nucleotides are TGTGCCAGCAGCTATACCCCTAGCTATACAGAGACCCAGTACTTC.

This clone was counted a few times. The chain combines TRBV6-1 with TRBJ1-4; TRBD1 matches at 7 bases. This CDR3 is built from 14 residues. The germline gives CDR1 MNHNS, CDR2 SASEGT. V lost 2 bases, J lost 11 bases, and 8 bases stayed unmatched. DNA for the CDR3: TGTGCCAGCAGTGAAAGGGGGCCCGAAGGGAAACTGTTTTTT. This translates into CASSERGPEGKLFF.

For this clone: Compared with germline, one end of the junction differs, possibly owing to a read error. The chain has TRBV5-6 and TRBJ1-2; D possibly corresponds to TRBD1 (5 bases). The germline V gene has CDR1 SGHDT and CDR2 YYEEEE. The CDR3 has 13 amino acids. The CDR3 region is CASSLGIRALKIF. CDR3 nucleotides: TGTGCCAGCAGCTTGGGAATCAGGGCATTGAAGATCTTC.

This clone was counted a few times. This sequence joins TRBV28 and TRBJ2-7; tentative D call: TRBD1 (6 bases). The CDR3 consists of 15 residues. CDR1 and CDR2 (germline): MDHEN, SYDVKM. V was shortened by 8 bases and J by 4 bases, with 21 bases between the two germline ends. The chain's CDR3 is CASGRPGQGWYEQYV. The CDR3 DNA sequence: TGTGCCAGCGGCCGCCCGGGACAAGGGTGGTACGAGCAGTACGTC.

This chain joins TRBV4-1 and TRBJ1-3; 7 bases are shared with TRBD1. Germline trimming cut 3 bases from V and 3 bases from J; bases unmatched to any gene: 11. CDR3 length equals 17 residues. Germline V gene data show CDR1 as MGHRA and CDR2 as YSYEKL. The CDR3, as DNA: TGCGCCAGCAGCCAGGCTAGACAGACAGGGTATGGAAACACCATATATTTT. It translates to CASSQARQTGYGNTIYF.

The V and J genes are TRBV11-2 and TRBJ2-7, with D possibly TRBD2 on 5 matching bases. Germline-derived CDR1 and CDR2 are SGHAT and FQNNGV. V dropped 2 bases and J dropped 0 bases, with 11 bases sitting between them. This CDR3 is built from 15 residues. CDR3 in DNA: TGTGCCAGCAGCTTATACCGGGATATCTCCTACGAGCAGTACTTC. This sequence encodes CASSLYRDISYEQYF.

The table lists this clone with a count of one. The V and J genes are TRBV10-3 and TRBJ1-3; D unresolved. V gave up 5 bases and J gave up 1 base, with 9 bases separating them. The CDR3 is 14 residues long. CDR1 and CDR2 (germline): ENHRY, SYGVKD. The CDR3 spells CAISRDTSGNTIYF. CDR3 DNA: TGTGCCATCAGTAGAGATACTTCTGGAAACACCATATATTTT.

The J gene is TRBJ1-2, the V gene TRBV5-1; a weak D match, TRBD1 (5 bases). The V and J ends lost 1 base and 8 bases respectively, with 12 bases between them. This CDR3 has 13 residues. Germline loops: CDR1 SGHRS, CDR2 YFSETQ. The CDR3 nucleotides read TGCGCCAGCAGCTTGACCCCGGAGGGGGGCTACACCTTC. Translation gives CASSLTPEGGYTF.

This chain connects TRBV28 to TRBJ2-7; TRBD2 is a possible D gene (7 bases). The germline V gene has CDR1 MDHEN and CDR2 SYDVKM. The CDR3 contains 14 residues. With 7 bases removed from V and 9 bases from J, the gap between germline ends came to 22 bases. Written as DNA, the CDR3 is TGTGCCAGCACCAGCGGGACATCTGGTGATCGGCAGTACGTC. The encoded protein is CASTSGTSGDRQYV.

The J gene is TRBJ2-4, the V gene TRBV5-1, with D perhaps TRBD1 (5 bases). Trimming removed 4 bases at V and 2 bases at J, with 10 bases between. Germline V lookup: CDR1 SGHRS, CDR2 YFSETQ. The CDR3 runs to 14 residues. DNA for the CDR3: TGCGCCAGCAGCACGACAGCATCCAAAAACATTCAGTACTTC. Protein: CASSTTASKNIQYF.